This T cell receptor (beta chain) originates from a study of OX40 agonist ivuxolimab in advanced cancers. Describing the broader study: Ivuxolimab, which targeted the costimulatory receptor OX40 (CD134), was an agonistic, fully human IgG2 monoclonal antibody. Intravenous ivuxolimab was administered to patients every 2 weeks at six dose levels: 0.01, 0.1, 0.3, 1.5, 3 and 10 mg/kg. The dose-escalation cohort was 82.7% male with a mean age of about 54 years, ranging from about 20 to 85. The paper describes the monotherapy dose-escalation part (N of about 55 patients) of the phase I trial of ivuxolimab. Of the approximately 50 dose-escalation patients, hepatocellular carcinoma was present in about 20, melanoma in some 15, renal cell carcinoma in 9 and head and neck cancer in 9. Prior anti-PD-1, anti-PD-L1 or anti-CTLA-4 therapy was permitted, and checkpoint inhibitors had been received by about 44% of dose-escalation patients. Partial responses were achieved by three dose-escalation patients, of whom one had hepatocellular carcinoma and two had cutaneous melanoma. Peripheral TCRbeta sequencing was intended to test whether TCR sequence diversity was altered and clonal T-cell expansion was caused by ivuxolimab.

Regarding this clone: The target of this receptor is not known. No per-base quality is available; no much larger clone lies one base away.

Here is what the overall study found, with its caveats: After ivuxolimab, more expanded clones were found on average in CD8+ T cells than in CD4+ T cells. Antigen specificity was not determined for the clonally expanded peripheral T cells. Low levels of normalized T-cell clonal expansion were also seen in some patients who did not respond. At doses of 0.1 to 3.0 mg/kg, clonal expansion of both CD4+ and CD8+ blood T cells was observed from baseline to week 6. Partial responders in the 0.1-3.0 mg/kg groups had among the lowest normalized peripheral clonal expansion, especially among CD8+ T cells.

Genomic DNA was extracted from sorted cells for sequencing of the TCRbeta CDR3 region. TCRbeta CDR3 regions were sequenced using the immunoSEQ Assay. Not all clones reach the TCRdb copy of this immuneACCESS table, which keeps in-frame sequences only. Checked studies attribute under half of the gap to unresolved V genes and leave the rest unexplained. Present in this sample are about 75,000 clones, approximately 86% of which were seen just once. Approximately 7.7% of the sample belongs to the ten largest clones. The trial excluded patients who had a history of autoimmune disease or were on systemic immunosuppression. Peripheral blood for TCR sequencing was drawn from every dose cohort at baseline, at cycle 4 day 1 and at cycle 7 day 1. The samples were drawn from a first-in-human, open-label, multicenter phase I dose-escalation trial of ivuxolimab. Adults with locally advanced or metastatic melanoma, renal cell, hepatocellular, or head and neck squamous cell carcinoma were enrolled in the trial. Before TCR sequencing, CD4+ and CD8+ T cells were separately sorted from peripheral blood.

This specimen consisted of CD4+ or CD8+ T cells sorted from blood, obtained in a trial of the OX40 agonist ivuxolimab. The receptor's source is an adult with an advanced solid tumor such as melanoma, head and neck, liver or kidney cancer.

The CDR3 region: CASSDAGTGFGYTF. The nucleotide sequence is TGTGCCAGCAGTGATGCCGGGACAGGGTTCGGCTACACCTTC. The sequence joins TRBV6-5 to TRBJ1-2; a stretch of 9 junction bases matches TRBD1. The CDR3 starts with the cysteine, ends with the phenylalanine, and has 14 residues. Only the CDR3 DNA is retained, 42 bases long and in frame from the first base. Clipping removes 5 bases from V and 8 bases from J, with 9 as the unmatched junction base count. The germline V gene provides CDR1 MNHEY and CDR2 SVGAGI.